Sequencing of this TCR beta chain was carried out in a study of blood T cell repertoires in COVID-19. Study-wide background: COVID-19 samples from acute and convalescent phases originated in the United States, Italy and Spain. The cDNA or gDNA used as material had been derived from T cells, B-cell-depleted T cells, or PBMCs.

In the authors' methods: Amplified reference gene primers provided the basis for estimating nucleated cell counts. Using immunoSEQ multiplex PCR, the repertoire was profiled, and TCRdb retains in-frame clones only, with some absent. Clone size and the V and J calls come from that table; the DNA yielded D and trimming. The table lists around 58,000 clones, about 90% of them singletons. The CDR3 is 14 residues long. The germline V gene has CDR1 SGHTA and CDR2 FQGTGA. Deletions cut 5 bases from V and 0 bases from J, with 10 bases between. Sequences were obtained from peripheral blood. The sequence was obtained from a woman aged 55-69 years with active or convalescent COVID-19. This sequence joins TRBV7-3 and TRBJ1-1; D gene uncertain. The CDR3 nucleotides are TGTGCCAGCAGCCCGGGGATGATGAACACTGAAGCTTTCTTT. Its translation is CASSPGMMNTEAFF.